What follows is one T cell receptor (beta chain) and its context. What it recognizes is unknown. The source of roughly 1.9 micrograms of genomic DNA for TCR beta libraries was cryopreserved PBMCs. This sample was taken from a study of cytotoxic CD8 clonotypes in ibrutinib-treated CLL. Study-wide results and limits: The clonality rise at ibrutinib response reflected private clonotype expansion. Before falling back toward baseline at progression, clonality had risen at the time of ibrutinib response.

A 1 in 200,000 to 1 in 1 million T cell depth was the sequencing target. The protocol was immunoSEQ multiplex PCR, while the TCRdb copy is restricted to in-frame clones and leaves out a portion. Of some 120,000 clones in the sample, around four fifths were seen once. The clonotype was recovered from a human donor with chronic lymphocytic leukemia. The sample here was PBMCs, taken after 24 months of ibrutinib treatment.

This chain's CDR3 is CATQKDLSNTGELFF. DNA for the CDR3: TGTGCCACCCAGAAGGATCTTTCGAACACCGGGGAGCTGTTTTTT. This chain connects TRBV27 to TRBJ2-2; no reliable D call. Trimming left V 10 bases short and J 0 bases short, with 15 bases between. Germline CDR1 is MNHEY and CDR2 is SMNVEV (reference sequence). This CDR3 has 15 amino acids.